This T cell receptor beta chain was recovered during a study of cytomegalovirus exposure and HLA in healthy donors. Study-wide results and caveats: An analysis was carried out later, and it reportedly showed fewer N-insertions in an Asian-associated ancestry cluster than the approximately 700-donor mean. In an earlier analysis, most TCR beta V segments were productive about 87% or about 30% of the time.

Healthy bone marrow donors made up the cohort. CDR1 and CDR2 from the germline V gene are SEHNR and FQNEAQ (reference sequence). Trimming stripped 2 bases from V and 2 bases from J, with 6 bases between. This CDR3 has 14 residues. 13 Jbeta primers and 60 Vbeta primers were used for the PCR. Method: immunoSEQ multiplex PCR; TCRdb's copy keeps in-frame clones and lacks some. The sample holds 150,000 to 200,000 clones. Comments on this clone: What it binds is not known.

Sequencing was carried out using PBMCs. The source is a woman aged 18 to 35 in good health and CMV-seropositive. J is TRBJ2-2 and V is TRBV7-9; D is possibly TRBD1 (5 bases). The CDR3 region has the DNA TGTGCCAGCAGCTTACAGGGCAACACCGGGGAGCTGTTTTTT. The encoded protein is CASSLQGNTGELFF.